Below, 17 T cell receptor beta chains from the same sample are listed, as sequenced in a study of cytomegalovirus exposure and HLA in healthy donors (dated by TCRdb to the late 2010s). Libraries were made using the immunoSEQ multiplex PCR assay. The multiplex PCR relied on a mix of 60 forward primers for TCR Vbeta segments and 13 reverse primers for TCR Jbeta segments. TCRdb limited this immuneACCESS table to in-frame rearrangements with V and J called. A share of clones is missing; checked studies link under half to unresolved V genes, and the rest is unexplained. This sample holds about 150,000 clones; approximately 68% were observed only once. The ten largest clones take up less than 5% of the sample. Sequenced input: PBMCs. The receptors here all came from a man aged 55-75 years in good health and CMV-seronegative.

This sequence joins TRBV6-5 and TRBJ2-3; the D gene is possibly TRBD2 (6 bases). The CDR3 length is 16 residues. Trimming took off 0 bases at V and 0 bases at J, with 10 bases between the two ends. The germline V gene has CDR1 MNHEY and CDR2 SVGAGI. CDR3 region: CASSYSGEASTDTQYF. The DNA for the CDR3 is TGTGCCAGCAGTTACTCAGGGGAGGCTAGCACAGATACGCAGTATTTT.

The V call is TRBV28, the J call TRBJ2-1, with TRBD2 matching 10 bases. J lost 5 bases, V lost 6 bases, and 16 bases had no gene match. CDR3 size: 18 residues. The V gene's germline CDR1 is MDHEN and CDR2 SYDVKM. CDR3 amino acids: CASSPGILTSGINNEQFF. The CDR3, as DNA: TGTGCCAGCAGCCCGGGCATACTCACTAGCGGGATAAACAATGAGCAGTTCTTC.

The genes are TRBV10-2 and TRBJ1-6; 7 positions agree with TRBD1. J was trimmed by 10 bases and V by 0 bases; bases with no gene match: 6. Germline V gene sequence: CDR1 WSHSY, CDR2 SAAADI. The CDR3 has 15 residues. The CDR3 reads CASSESRQGWSPLHF. The CDR3 nucleotides read TGCGCCAGCAGTGAGTCCCGACAGGGCTGGTCACCCCTCCACTTT.

This chain connects TRBV7-8 to TRBJ1-3; D gene ambiguous. This CDR3 comprises 15 residues. CDR1 is SGHVS and CDR2 is FQNEAQ in the germline V gene. The V end was cut by 4 bases, the J end by 5 bases, with 15 bases between. The CDR3 reads CASSSLDRFRNTIYF. CDR3 bases: TGTGCCAGCAGCTCCCTAGACCGCTTCAGAAACACCATATATTTT.

This clone was picked up one time. This sequence joins TRBV5-4 and TRBJ2-5; D is undetermined. The germline gives CDR1 SGHNT, CDR2 YYREEE (reference sequence). Trimming stripped 0 bases from V and 5 bases from J, with 8 bases between. This CDR3 contains 13 residues. The CDR3 bases are TGTGCCAGCAGCTTGGAATTTGCGGAGACCCAGTACTTC. It specifies CASSLEFAETQYF.

This clone has a handful of counts. The chain carries TRBV7-9 and TRBJ2-7; TRBD2 agrees at 9 bases. The CDR3 is made up of 15 amino acids. Germline V CDR1 and CDR2: SEHNR, FQNEAQ (reference sequence). Germline trimming cut 4 bases from V and 0 bases from J; bases unmatched to any gene: 4. The CDR3 DNA reads as TGTGCCAGCAGCTACCTAGCGGGGTTCTCCTACGAGCAGTACTTC. Encoded protein: CASSYLAGFSYEQYF. The whole variable domain, remainder taken from reference TRBV7-9 and TRBJ2-7, is DTGVSQNPRHKITKRGQNVTFRCDPISEHNRLYWYRQTLGQGPEFLTYFQNEAQLEKSRLLSDRFSAERPKGSFSTLEIQRTEQGDSAMYLCASSYLAGFSYEQYFGPGTRLTVT.

This rearrangement joins TRBV6-5 to TRBJ2-5, with 7 bases aligning to TRBD2. The trim removed 4 bases at V and 4 bases at J, leaving 0 bases unmatched. Germline values: CDR1 MNHEY, CDR2 SVGAGI. The CDR3 spans 12 residues. The CDR3 region has the DNA TGTGCCAGCAGTTGGGAGGGAGAGACCCAGTACTTC. Its protein product is CASSWEGETQYF.

This rearrangement joins TRBV7-2 to TRBJ2-2; the D gene is possibly TRBD2 (6 bases). The V gene lost 5 bases and the J gene lost 0 bases, with 7 bases spanning the gap. The germline CDR1 and CDR2 sequences are SGHTA and FQGNSA. This CDR3 has 14 residues. CDR3 loop: CASSRDSNTGELFF. Here the CDR3 DNA reads TGTGCCAGCAGCAGGGACTCGAACACCGGGGAGCTGTTTTTT.

The rearrangement links TRBV19 to TRBJ1-2, with D perhaps TRBD1 (5 bases). The V end lost 3 bases, the J end lost 4 bases, and 12 bases lay between the germline ends. Per the germline V gene, CDR1 is LNHDA and CDR2 is SQIVND (reference sequence). The CDR3 sequence is 14 residues long. CDR3 region: CASSIDRGFYGYTF. The DNA for the CDR3 is TGTGCCAGTAGTATTGACAGAGGATTCTATGGCTACACCTTC.

The rearrangement joins TRBV5-4 to TRBJ2-2, with D possibly TRBD1 on 5 matching bases. This CDR3 spans 15 amino acids. Germline CDR1 reads SGHNT; CDR2 reads YYREEE (reference sequence). Trimming cost V 5 bases and J 5 bases, with 16 bases left between them. The CDR3 DNA sequence: TGTGCCAGCAGTGGGGCCTTTCCCGGGACCGGGGAGCTGTTTTTT. Protein: CASSGAFPGTGELFF.

The chain links TRBV4-2 to TRBJ2-7; 13 bases agree with TRBD2. Trimming cost V 1 base and J 3 bases; bases outside gene matches: 6. Germline CDR1 reads LGHNA; CDR2 reads YNFKEQ. The CDR3 contains 17 residues. This chain's CDR3 is CASSQVLGLAGVYEQYF. The CDR3 DNA is TGTGCCAGCAGCCAAGTTTTAGGACTAGCGGGAGTCTACGAGCAGTACTTC.

CDR3 sequence reads: CASSQGPENTEAFF. CDR3 nucleotide sequence: TGTGCCAGCAGCCAGGGCCCGGAGAACACTGAAGCTTTCTTT. The chain has TRBV7-3 and TRBJ1-1; tentative D call: TRBD1 (5 bases). V was cut by 5 bases and J by 1 base, with 11 bases left in between. Looked up from germline, CDR1 is SGHTA and CDR2 is FQGTGA. This CDR3 has 14 residues.

This chain connects TRBV29-1 to TRBJ1-4, with D perhaps matching TRBD1 (6 bases). Trimming cost V 6 bases and J 2 bases, with 13 bases left between them. The CDR3 totals 14 residues. Germline loops: CDR1 SQVTM, CDR2 ANQGSEA. CDR3 protein: CSVSWGGTNEKLFF. CDR3 sequence (DNA): TGCAGCGTGTCTTGGGGGGGCACTAATGAAAAACTGTTTTTT.

The V and J genes are TRBV28 and TRBJ2-7, with a possible D match to TRBD2 (7 bases). This CDR3 is built from 16 residues. Trimming stripped 8 bases from V and 2 bases from J, with 22 bases between. Germline-derived CDR1 and CDR2 are MDHEN and SYDVKM. The CDR3 DNA follows: TGTGCCAGCGCGGTTGAGAGGGGGGGTATCACCTACGAGCAGTACTTC. It translates to CASAVERGGITYEQYF.

This clone was seen a few times. CDR3 sequence: CASSRRTDTQYF. Written as DNA, the CDR3 is TGTGCCAGTAGTAGGCGCACAGATACGCAGTATTTT. The chain combines TRBV19 with TRBJ2-3, with D unresolved. CDR1 is LNHDA and CDR2 is SQIVND in the germline V gene (reference sequence). This CDR3 is 12 amino acids long. V was cut by 4 bases and J by 1 base, with 3 bases left in between.

The chain employs TRBV19 and TRBJ1-1, with 7 bases that match TRBD1. The CDR3 covers 15 residues. Germline CDR1 is LNHDA and CDR2 is SQIVND (reference sequence). Germline trimming cut 4 bases from V and 0 bases from J; bases unmatched to any gene: 5. CDR3 DNA sequence: TGTGCCAGTAGTACGGGACAGTCCCTGAACACTGAAGCTTTCTTT. Its protein is CASSTGQSLNTEAFF.

This clone was counted only a few times. This chain links TRBV5-4 with TRBJ2-5; a possible D gene is TRBD1 (6 bases). V was trimmed by 0 bases and J by 5 bases, leaving 8 bases between them. Germline V gene sequence: CDR1 SGHNT, CDR2 YYREEE (reference sequence). The CDR3 runs to 13 residues. The CDR3 nucleotides read TGTGCCAGCAGCTTGGCAGGGGCGGAGACCCAGTACTTC. This translates into CASSLAGAETQYF.